This T cell receptor (beta chain) was recovered during a study of cytomegalovirus exposure and HLA in healthy donors. Primers included in the PCR were 60 Vbeta and 13 Jbeta primers. Sequencing was performed with immunoSEQ multiplex PCR; in TCRdb, only in-frame clones are kept and a portion is missing. The data show fewer than 200,000 clones, approximately 85% seen once. The CDR3 is 15 amino acids. The ends were cut back, 3 bases at V and 9 bases at J, with 16 bases in the middle. Germline V gives CDR1 SGDLS, CDR2 YYNGEE. This cohort consisted of healthy bone marrow donors. This TCR was sampled from a man over 45 in good health and CMV-seropositive. Sequencing input: PBMCs. This chain links TRBV9 with TRBJ1-6; D perhaps matches TRBD1 (5 bases). The CDR3: CASSASGTVSSPLHF. The CDR3 region has the DNA TGTGCCAGCAGCGCCTCCGGGACTGTCAGTTCACCCCTCCACTTT.